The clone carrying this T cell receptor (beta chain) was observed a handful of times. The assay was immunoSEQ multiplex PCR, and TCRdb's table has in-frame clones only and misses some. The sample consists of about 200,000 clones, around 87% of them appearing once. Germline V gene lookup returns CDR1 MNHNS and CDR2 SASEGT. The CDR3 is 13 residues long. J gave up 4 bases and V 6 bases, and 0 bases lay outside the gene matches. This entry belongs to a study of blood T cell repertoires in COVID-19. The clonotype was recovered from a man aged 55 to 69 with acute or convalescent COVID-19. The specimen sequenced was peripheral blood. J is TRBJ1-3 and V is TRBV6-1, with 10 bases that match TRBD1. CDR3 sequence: CASRGQGGNTIYF. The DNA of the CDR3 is TGTGCCAGCAGGGGACAGGGGGGAAACACCATATATTTT.